A selection of T cell receptor beta chains follows, all from one sample in a study of T cell responses to AZD1222 COVID-19 vaccine. Profiling relied on immunoSEQ multiplex PCR, and the TCRdb table lists in-frame clones only, not all of them. The sample includes 90,000 to 150,000 clones, just over 85% seen only once; the top ten take approximately 15%. The sample in question was peripheral blood, obtained 28 days after the second AZD1222 dose. All receptors come from an adult who received the AZD1222 COVID-19 vaccine. The CDR3 runs from the conserved cysteine through the conserved F or W. D genes are given only for firm matches. Clone size appears in some rows only: once, few, many, or a class for an expanded clone.

TRBV5-8	-	TRBJ1-2	TRBD1	CASSLGQGNYGYTF	TGTGCCAGCAGCCTGGGACAGGGGAACTATGGCTACACCTTC
TRBV28	-	TRBJ2-3	-	CASSFAADPSTDTQYF	TGTGCCAGCAGTTTCGCCGCAGACCCTAGCACAGATACGCAGTATTTT
TRBV6-5	-	TRBJ1-1	-	CASSYGGVSEAFF	TGTGCCAGCAGTTACGGGGGGGTTTCGGAAGCTTTCTTT
TRBV4-1	-	TRBJ1-1	-	CASSHGGMNTEAFF	TGCGCCAGCAGCCATGGCGGCATGAACACTGAAGCTTTCTTT
TRBV27	-	TRBJ2-6	TRBD1	CASSFRYRDRDGANVLTF	TGTGCCAGCAGTTTTAGGTACCGGGACAGGGATGGGGCCAACGTCCTGACTTTC
TRBV5-1	-	TRBJ1-1	-	CASSFVGDTEAFF	TGCGCCAGCAGCTTTGTGGGGGACACTGAAGCTTTCTTT
TRBV6-2/TRBV6-3	-	TRBJ1-1	TRBD1	CASSYPPLGTGGTEAFF	TGTGCCAGCAGTTACCCTCCCCTAGGTACAGGGGGCACTGAAGCTTTCTTT
TRBV3-1/TRBV3-2	-	TRBJ1-2	-	CASSQDWGDYGYTF	TGTGCCAGCAGCCAAGATTGGGGGGACTATGGCTACACCTTC
TRBV6-6	-	TRBJ2-2	-	CASSQLSPDNTGELFF	TGTGCCAGCAGCCAGCTTTCTCCCGACAACACCGGGGAGCTGTTTTTT
TRBV3-1/TRBV3-2	-	TRBJ2-5	-	CASSQGDKETQYF	TGTGCCAGCAGCCAAGGGGACAAAGAGACCCAGTACTTC
TRBV10-3	-	TRBJ2-2	TRBD2	CAISGGTIENTGELFF	TGTGCCATCAGTGGCGGGACTATCGAGAACACCGGGGAGCTGTTTTTT
TRBV4-2	-	TRBJ2-3	TRBD2	CASSITGTSGTDTQYF	TGTGCCAGCAGCATAACCGGGACTAGCGGCACAGATACGCAGTATTTT
TRBV5-1	few	TRBJ1-5	-	CASSLEGLQPQHF	TGCGCCAGCAGCTTGGAGGGTCTTCAGCCCCAGCATTTT
TRBV2	-	TRBJ2-7	-	CASSELANSYEQYF	TGTGCCAGCAGTGAATTGGCCAACTCCTACGAGCAGTACTTC
TRBV5-8	-	TRBJ1-5	-	CASSLRLGSNQPQHF	TGTGCCAGCAGCTTGCGGTTAGGGAGCAATCAGCCCCAGCATTTT
TRBV7-9	-	TRBJ1-2	-	CASSSPYPQGPANYGYTF	TGTGCCAGCAGCTCACCTTACCCACAGGGACCAGCTAACTATGGCTACACCTTC
TRBV5-1	-	TRBJ2-2	-	CASSGDLNTGELFF	TGCGCCAGCAGCGGGGACTTGAACACCGGGGAGCTGTTTTTT
TRBV9	once	TRBJ1-6	TRBD1	CASSAEPGQSNSPLHF	TGTGCCAGCAGCGCGGAACCGGGACAGAGTAATTCACCCCTCCACTTT
TRBV7-2	-	TRBJ1-5	-	CASSLAGYNQPQHF	TGTGCCAGCAGCTTAGCAGGTTACAATCAGCCCCAGCATTTT
TRBV18	-	TRBJ1-1	-	CASSPNAQRMNTEAFF	TGTGCCAGCTCACCAAACGCACAGAGAATGAACACTGAAGCTTTCTTT
TRBV4-3	-	TRBJ2-1	TRBD2	CASSQKGSGRRDSEQFF	TGCGCCAGCAGCCAAAAAGGTAGCGGGCGGAGAGACAGTGAGCAGTTCTTC
TRBV6-1	-	TRBJ1-6	-	CASSERAGVDNSPLHF	TGTGCCAGCAGTGAAAGGGCAGGCGTAGATAATTCACCCCTCCACTTT
TRBV10-2	-	TRBJ2-1	TRBD2	CASSEFRGAYNEQFF	TGCGCCAGCAGTGAGTTTCGGGGGGCCTACAATGAGCAGTTCTTC
TRBV5-1	-	TRBJ2-6	-	CASSAKSGANVLTF	TGCGCCAGCAGCGCAAAGTCTGGGGCCAACGTCCTGACTTTC
TRBV2	-	TRBJ1-5	TRBD1	CASNGQGSRGQPQHF	TGTGCCAGCAACGGACAGGGGTCAAGAGGACAGCCCCAGCATTTT
TRBV3-1/TRBV3-2	once	TRBJ1-1	TRBD1	CASSHGQGGTEAFF	TGTGCCAGCAGCCACGGACAGGGGGGCACTGAAGCTTTCTTT
TRBV7-3	once	TRBJ2-2	-	CASSLGGNGELFF	TGTGCCAGCAGCCTCGGGGGCAACGGGGAGCTGTTTTTT
TRBV7-9	-	TRBJ2-7	TRBD2	CAGTSGTQAYEQYF	TGTGCAGGGACTAGCGGGACCCAAGCCTACGAGCAGTACTTC
TRBV28	-	TRBJ2-7	TRBD1	CASSPSGQSSYEQYF	TGTGCCAGCAGTCCCTCGGGACAGAGCTCCTACGAGCAGTACTTC
TRBV6-2/TRBV6-3	-	TRBJ1-1	-	CASSTSTPFF	TGTGCCAGCAGTACCTCTACGCCTTTCTTT
TRBV11-2	few	TRBJ1-3	-	CASSLDWTAGNTIYF	TGTGCCAGCAGCTTAGATTGGACCGCCGGAAACACCATATATTTT
TRBV13	-	TRBJ2-1	-	CASSQRRPGPSFYNEQFF	TGTGCCAGCAGTCAACGCCGACCGGGACCTTCCTTTTACAATGAGCAGTTCTTC
TRBV18	-	TRBJ1-1	TRBD1	CASSRDREGTEAFF	TGTGCCAGCTCACGAGACAGGGAGGGCACTGAAGCTTTCTTT
TRBV5-4	-	TRBJ2-3	TRBD2	CASSKRLAGGPYQDTQYF	TGTGCCAGCAGCAAGAGACTAGCGGGGGGGCCGTATCAAGATACGCAGTATTTT
TRBV9	-	TRBJ2-7	-	CASSSHLMDEQYF	TGTGCCAGCAGCTCGCACCTCATGGACGAGCAGTACTTC
TRBV4-3	-	TRBJ1-4	TRBD1	CASSQARGPPNEKLFF	TGCGCCAGCAGCCAAGCCAGGGGGCCGCCTAATGAAAAACTGTTTTTT
TRBV25-1	-	TRBJ2-1	TRBD1	CASTSGQLVDEQFF	TGTGCCAGCACTTCGGGACAGCTAGTCGATGAGCAGTTCTTC
TRBV29-1	few	TRBJ2-1	-	CSGARLDNEQFF	TGCAGCGGGGCCCGGCTAGATAATGAGCAGTTCTTC
TRBV7-4	-	TRBJ2-1	-	CANLAQGGNEQFF	TGTGCCAATCTTGCCCAAGGGGGCAATGAGCAGTTCTTC
TRBV19	once	TRBJ1-1	-	CASSIPWTRNTEAFF	TGTGCCAGTAGTATCCCCTGGACCAGGAACACTGAAGCTTTCTTT
TRBV19	-	TRBJ1-5	-	CASSTKGDNQPQHF	TGTGCCAGTAGTACCAAAGGGGACAATCAGCCCCAGCATTTT
TRBV10-3	-	TRBJ1-1	TRBD1	CAIRPQTGREAFF	TGTGCCATCAGACCCCAGACAGGGCGTGAAGCTTTCTTT
TRBV5-1	few	TRBJ2-2	TRBD1	CASSPEQQGLGGELFF	TGCGCCAGCAGCCCGGAGCAACAGGGGCTGGGCGGGGAGCTGTTTTTT
TRBV28	-	TRBJ1-4	TRBD1	CASSQGGTGREKLFF	TGTGCCAGCAGTCAGGGGGGGACGGGGCGCGAAAAACTGTTTTTT
TRBV11-2	few	TRBJ2-1	-	CASSPGIMRGFF	TGTGCCAGCAGCCCAGGGATCATGAGAGGGTTCTTC
TRBV10-3	-	TRBJ1-2	-	CAISESASGARGYRYTF	TGTGCCATCAGTGAGTCGGCGTCGGGGGCGAGGGGCTATCGCTACACCTTC
TRBV10-3	-	TRBJ2-1	TRBD2	CAISGTSGRYNEQFF	TGTGCCATCAGTGGGACTAGCGGGAGGTACAATGAGCAGTTCTTC
TRBV5-6	-	TRBJ2-4	-	CASTLGLGNEQYF	TGTGCCAGCACCCTAGGGTTGGGGAATGAGCAGTACTTC
TRBV11-1	-	TRBJ1-1	-	CASSLAIGQNTEAFF	TGTGCCAGCAGCTTAGCGATTGGGCAGAACACTGAAGCTTTCTTT
TRBV3-1/TRBV3-2	once	TRBJ1-2	-	CASSPGQGSGGYTF	TGTGCCAGCAGCCCCGGGCAGGGTTCAGGTGGCTACACCTTC
TRBV24-1	-	TRBJ2-1	TRBD2	CATSDSGASSYNEQFF	TGTGCCACCAGTGATAGCGGGGCGAGCTCCTACAATGAGCAGTTCTTC
TRBV7-2	-	TRBJ1-6	-	CASSLIAWGGLASPLHF	TGTGCCAGCAGCTTAATTGCCTGGGGGGGGCTGGCTTCACCCCTCCACTTT
TRBV5-8	-	TRBJ2-1	TRBD2	CASSGSRTSGMFAYNEQFF	TGTGCCAGCAGCGGCTCGAGGACTAGCGGGATGTTTGCCTACAATGAGCAGTTCTTC
TRBV19	-	TRBJ2-7	-	CASSIGRIGEQYF	TGTGCCAGTAGTATCGGGCGAATTGGGGAGCAGTACTTC
TRBV3-1/TRBV3-2	-	TRBJ2-3	TRBD2	CASSHGTSGGADTQYF	TGTGCCAGCAGCCACGGGACTAGCGGGGGGGCAGATACGCAGTATTTT
TRBV3-1/TRBV3-2	-	TRBJ2-2	TRBD2	CASSQDRGLAGGPTGELFF	TGTGCCAGCAGCCAAGATAGGGGACTAGCGGGAGGGCCGACCGGGGAGCTGTTTTTT
TRBV3-1/TRBV3-2	once	TRBJ1-5	TRBD1	CASSQGTGGEGQPQHF	TGTGCCAGCAGCCAAGGGACAGGGGGAGAAGGTCAGCCCCAGCATTTT
TRBV11-2	-	TRBJ2-3	-	CASSLEARHSTSTDTQYF	TGTGCCAGCAGCTTAGAGGCCAGACACAGCACTAGCACAGATACGCAGTATTTT